The rows below give T cell receptor beta chains drawn from one sample of a study of shared clonotypes between healthy human individuals. Only in-frame clones appear in the TCRdb table, and some are missing; sequencing was by immunoSEQ multiplex PCR. The profile covers roughly 2,000,000 clones, with roughly 95% appearing a single time and more than 0.9% taken by the ten largest. The source material was naive CD8+ T cells sorted from blood. All receptors come from a man between 18 and 29 years old in good health. CDR3s include the opening cysteine and the closing phenylalanine or tryptophan. The D gene is left open where the match is weak. The size entry is marked missing in some rows and otherwise reads once, few, many or a size class.

d_gene: NA
v_gene: TRBV10-2
j_gene: TRBJ2-7
abundance: NA
CDR3nt: TGCGCCAGCAGAGAGGGGCAGGTATCCTACGAGCAGTACTTC
CDR3aa: CASREGQVSYEQYF

d_gene: TRBD1
v_gene: TRBV6-5
j_gene: TRBJ2-7
abundance: NA
CDR3nt: TGTGCCAGCAGTTACGGACAGGGTAGCTCCTACGAGCAGTACTTC
CDR3aa: CASSYGQGSSYEQYF

d_gene: NA
v_gene: TRBV27
j_gene: TRBJ2-7
abundance: NA
CDR3nt: TGTGCCAGCAGTCCGAGTAGCGGAACACAATCCTACGAGCAGTACTTC
CDR3aa: CASSPSSGTQSYEQYF

d_gene: TRBD1
v_gene: TRBV7-9
j_gene: TRBJ2-7
abundance: NA
CDR3nt: TGTGCCAGCAGCTCCGGAACAGGGGGAGGCTCCTACGAGCAGTACTTC
CDR3aa: CASSSGTGGGSYEQYF

d_gene: NA
v_gene: TRBV2
j_gene: TRBJ2-2
abundance: NA
CDR3nt: TGTGCCAGCAGTGGTGACCCCCACCGGGGCACCGGGGAGCTGTTTTTT
CDR3aa: CASSGDPHRGTGELFF

d_gene: NA
v_gene: TRBV6-1
j_gene: TRBJ1-6
abundance: NA
CDR3nt: TGTGCCAGCAGTGAAATGACAGGCCCCGGTGATTCACCCCTCCACTTT
CDR3aa: CASSEMTGPGDSPLHF

d_gene: TRBD2
v_gene: TRBV7-2
j_gene: TRBJ2-1
abundance: NA
CDR3nt: TGTGCCAGCCACACTCTTAGCGGGAGGTACAATGAGCAGTTCTTC
CDR3aa: CASHTLSGRYNEQFF

d_gene: NA
v_gene: TRBV5-6
j_gene: TRBJ1-1
abundance: NA
CDR3nt: TGTGCCAGCACATTAGGGAACACTGAAGCTTTCTTT
CDR3aa: CASTLGNTEAFF

d_gene: TRBD1
v_gene: TRBV9
j_gene: TRBJ2-7
abundance: NA
CDR3nt: TGTGCCAGCAGCCCAGGGGGCGTAACAGACTACGAGCAGTACTTC
CDR3aa: CASSPGGVTDYEQYF

d_gene: NA
v_gene: TRBV10-1
j_gene: TRBJ1-1
abundance: NA
CDR3nt: TGCGCCAGCAGTGAGACTCTTGCGGACACTGAAGCTTTCTTT
CDR3aa: CASSETLADTEAFF

d_gene: NA
v_gene: TRBV5-6
j_gene: TRBJ1-2
abundance: NA
CDR3nt: TGTGCCAGCAGCGCCCTAAGGGGCTACACCTTC
CDR3aa: CASSALRGYTF

d_gene: NA
v_gene: TRBV13
j_gene: TRBJ2-5
abundance: NA
CDR3nt: TGTGCCAGCAGCTCCGGTAGGGGGAATGTAGAGACCCAGTACTTC
CDR3aa: CASSSGRGNVETQYF

d_gene: NA
v_gene: TRBV9
j_gene: TRBJ1-1
abundance: NA
CDR3nt: TGTGCCAGCAGCGTAGGCGGTACTGAAGCTTTCTTT
CDR3aa: CASSVGGTEAFF

d_gene: NA
v_gene: TRBV6-5
j_gene: TRBJ1-1
abundance: NA
CDR3nt: TGTGCCAGCAGTTACAGAGGGGAGAACACTGAAGCTTTCTTT
CDR3aa: CASSYRGENTEAFF

d_gene: NA
v_gene: TRBV4-1
j_gene: TRBJ1-5
abundance: NA
CDR3nt: TGCGCCAGCAGCCAAGAAGGATCGGCTAGCAATCAGCCCCAGCATTTT
CDR3aa: CASSQEGSASNQPQHF

d_gene: TRBD2
v_gene: TRBV9
j_gene: TRBJ2-7
abundance: NA
CDR3nt: TGTGCCAGCAGCGTAGGGACTAGCGGACGATACGAGCAGTACTTC
CDR3aa: CASSVGTSGRYEQYF

d_gene: TRBD1
v_gene: TRBV9
j_gene: TRBJ1-2
abundance: NA
CDR3nt: TGTGCCAGCAGCGTCGAAGACAGGGCCTATGGCTACACCTTC
CDR3aa: CASSVEDRAYGYTF

d_gene: NA
v_gene: TRBV7-2
j_gene: TRBJ1-2
abundance: NA
CDR3nt: TGTGCCAGCAGCCTCCTTGGGACAACTCGCTATGGCTACACCTTC
CDR3aa: CASSLLGTTRYGYTF

d_gene: NA
v_gene: TRBV7-9
j_gene: TRBJ2-7
abundance: NA
CDR3nt: TGTGCCAGCAGCTTAGGGGGGCCTTATGAGTCCTACGAGCAGTACTTC
CDR3aa: CASSLGGPYESYEQYF

d_gene: TRBD1
v_gene: TRBV5-1
j_gene: TRBJ2-7
abundance: NA
CDR3nt: TGCGCCAGCAGACTCACAGGGGGCTACGAGCAGTACTTC
CDR3aa: CASRLTGGYEQYF

d_gene: TRBD1
v_gene: TRBV19
j_gene: TRBJ2-3
abundance: NA
CDR3nt: TGTGCCAGTAGCATCGTCACAGGGGTTGAGCTTACAGATACGCAGTATTTT
CDR3aa: CASSIVTGVELTDTQYF

d_gene: TRBD1
v_gene: TRBV19
j_gene: TRBJ2-5
abundance: NA
CDR3nt: TGTGCCAGTAGTATAGTGGACAGGGAGACCCAGTACTTC
CDR3aa: CASSIVDRETQYF

d_gene: NA
v_gene: TRBV6-5
j_gene: TRBJ1-5
abundance: few
CDR3nt: TGTGCCAGCAGTTCCGGACAGCGGAACCAGCATTTT
CDR3aa: CASSSGQRNQHF

d_gene: TRBD1
v_gene: TRBV2
j_gene: TRBJ1-3
abundance: NA
CDR3nt: TGTGCCAGCATACAGGGACAGGGGGCGCCTCAAGGAAACACCATATATTTT
CDR3aa: CASIQGQGAPQGNTIYF

d_gene: NA
v_gene: TRBV5-6
j_gene: TRBJ2-1
abundance: NA
CDR3nt: TGTGCCAGCAGCTTGCCCAACAATGAGCAGTTCTTC
CDR3aa: CASSLPNNEQFF

d_gene: NA
v_gene: TRBV29-1
j_gene: TRBJ2-1
abundance: NA
CDR3nt: TGCAGCCCCTTTGATGGGAATTTCAATGAGCAGTTCTTC
CDR3aa: CSPFDGNFNEQFF

d_gene: TRBD1
v_gene: TRBV11-3
j_gene: TRBJ2-7
abundance: NA
CDR3nt: TGTGCCAGCAGCTTAGAGGCAGGGGGCTCCTACGAGCAGTACTTC
CDR3aa: CASSLEAGGSYEQYF

d_gene: NA
v_gene: TRBV5-1
j_gene: TRBJ2-7
abundance: NA
CDR3nt: TGCGCCAGCAGCTTGGGGGCTGGAAGCTCCTACGAGCAGTACTTC
CDR3aa: CASSLGAGSSYEQYF

d_gene: TRBD1
v_gene: TRBV11-2
j_gene: TRBJ2-7
abundance: NA
CDR3nt: TGTGCCAGCAGCGACGGGACAGTTTTCTACGAGCAGTACTTC
CDR3aa: CASSDGTVFYEQYF

d_gene: NA
v_gene: TRBV2
j_gene: TRBJ1-2
abundance: NA
CDR3nt: TGTGCCAGCAGAGGGGGGTTTACTAACTATGGCTACACCTTC
CDR3aa: CASRGGFTNYGYTF

d_gene: NA
v_gene: TRBV4-3
j_gene: TRBJ1-1
abundance: NA
CDR3nt: TGCGCCAGCAGCCAAGATCTCGGGTTTAACACTGAAGCTTTCTTT
CDR3aa: CASSQDLGFNTEAFF

d_gene: NA
v_gene: TRBV27
j_gene: TRBJ2-3
abundance: NA
CDR3nt: TGTGCCAGCAGTTCAGGGGCTGATACGCAGTATTTT
CDR3aa: CASSSGADTQYF

d_gene: NA
v_gene: TRBV6-5
j_gene: TRBJ2-7
abundance: NA
CDR3nt: TGTGCCAGCAGTTATGAAGGGCCCCTCTACGAGCAGTACTTC
CDR3aa: CASSYEGPLYEQYF

d_gene: NA
v_gene: TRBV27
j_gene: TRBJ2-1
abundance: NA
CDR3nt: TGTGCCAGCAGTTTCTATGGCGAGGCCTACAATGAGCAGTTCTTC
CDR3aa: CASSFYGEAYNEQFF

d_gene: NA
v_gene: TRBV5-4
j_gene: TRBJ2-7
abundance: NA
CDR3nt: TGTGCCAGCAGCCTGCAGTGGGGCGAGCAGTACTTC
CDR3aa: CASSLQWGEQYF

d_gene: NA
v_gene: TRBV13
j_gene: TRBJ1-4
abundance: NA
CDR3nt: TGTGCCAGCAGCTTAGCGGGGTCCGTTAATGAAAAACTGTTTTTT
CDR3aa: CASSLAGSVNEKLFF

d_gene: NA
v_gene: TRBV7-9
j_gene: TRBJ2-5
abundance: NA
CDR3nt: TGTGCCAGCAGCATTGGGACTCCTGGGGGAGAGACCCAGTACTTC
CDR3aa: CASSIGTPGGETQYF

d_gene: NA
v_gene: TRBV19
j_gene: TRBJ2-1
abundance: NA
CDR3nt: TGTGCCAGTAAGCCAGGCTACTCCTACAATGAGCAGTTCTTC
CDR3aa: CASKPGYSYNEQFF

d_gene: NA
v_gene: TRBV19
j_gene: TRBJ2-7
abundance: NA
CDR3nt: TGTGCCAGTAAAAATTCCTACGAGCAGTACTTC
CDR3aa: CASKNSYEQYF

d_gene: TRBD1
v_gene: TRBV15
j_gene: TRBJ2-7
abundance: NA
CDR3nt: TGTGCCACCAGCAGGACAGGGTTCGAGCAGTACTTC
CDR3aa: CATSRTGFEQYF

d_gene: TRBD2
v_gene: TRBV7-3
j_gene: TRBJ2-7
abundance: NA
CDR3nt: TGTGCCAGCAGCCCCGGGACTAGCGGCTACGAGCAGTACTTC
CDR3aa: CASSPGTSGYEQYF